One sample yielded the 6 T cell receptor beta chains listed below, sequenced in a study (dated by TCRdb to 2016 to 2017). Receptor amplification or capture employed RT-PCR. Sequencing instrument: Illumina MiSeq. The public reads were quality trimmed at Q25 with fastp and then assembled into clones with MiXCR by TCRdb, keeping productive beta chains. Every distinct CDR3 protein forms one entry, paired with its most common genes and DNA. In all, the sample holds about 680,000 distinct CDR3 sequences, and around 14% of those were seen once. About 3.6% of the sample lies in the top ten. Sequenced input: memory CD4+ T cells from blood. These receptors all come from a female donor in good health, serving as a healthy control.

The chain couples TRBV9 to TRBJ2-3; the match to TRBD1 covers 8 bases. Germline V gives CDR1 SGDLS, CDR2 YYNGEE. With V trimmed by 3 bases and J by 2 bases, 8 bases remained unmatched. CDR3 length: 16 amino acids. CDR3 sequence (DNA): TGTGCCAGCAGCGGATTACCGGGACAGGCCACAGATACGCAGTATTTT. It encodes CASSGLPGQATDTQYF.

The chain joins TRBV9 to TRBJ2-1, with TRBD2 identical over 12 bases. CDR1 and CDR2 from the germline V gene are SGDLS and YYNGEE. The junction had 7 bases not matched to a gene; V was cut back by 4 bases and J by 5 bases. The CDR3 extends over 16 amino acids. The CDR3 nucleotides are TGTGCCAGCAGCCCTTGGACTAGCGGGAACCACAATGAGCAGTTCTTC. This codes for CASSPWTSGNHNEQFF.

The sample holds a few counts of this clonotype. The chain links TRBV7-9 to TRBJ2-7, with 8 bases lining up with TRBD1. Trimming cost V 5 bases and J 5 bases; bases outside gene matches: 5. Germline V gives CDR1 SEHNR, CDR2 FQNEAQ (reference sequence). The CDR3 has 13 amino acids. CDR3: CASSQTGVDEQYF. CDR3 in DNA: TGTGCCAGCAGCCAGACAGGGGTGGACGAGCAGTACTTC.

The rearrangement links TRBV20-1 to TRBJ2-5; maybe TRBD1 (5 bases). CDR3 length equals 14 residues. The V end lost 3 bases, the J end lost 0 bases, and 11 bases lay between the germline ends. The germline V gene has CDR1 DFQATT and CDR2 SNEGSKA (reference sequence). In DNA, the CDR3 is TGCAGTGCTAGGGAAGACAGAGACCAAGAGACCCAGTACTTC. Translation gives CSAREDRDQETQYF.

The chain has TRBV7-7 and TRBJ2-5; 9 nucleotides align to TRBD2. Germline CDR1 and CDR2: SSHAT and FNYEAQ (reference sequence). Losses at the gene ends were 5 bases for V and 5 bases for J; bases not matched to a gene: 9. The CDR3 has 15 residues. In nucleotides, the CDR3 is TGTGCCAGCAGCCCCGGGACTAGCAGAGCGGAGACCCAGTACTTC. Its translation is CASSPGTSRAETQYF.

This clonotype was found once. CDR3: CASSFRGLAGTSTDTQYF. CDR3 bases: TGTGCCAGCAGTTTCAGGGGACTAGCGGGGACTAGCACAGATACGCAGTATTTT. This rearrangement joins TRBV6-6 to TRBJ2-3, with 13 bases that match TRBD2. Germline CDR1 is MNHNY and CDR2 is SVGAGI (reference sequence). CDR3 size: 18 residues. V shed 4 bases, J shed 0 bases, and the junction held 7 bases outside the gene matches.